The 11 T cell receptor beta chains presented below share a single source sample, sequenced in a study of beta chain features in type 1 diabetes listed by TCRdb under 2018. The full study reports these points: Type 1 diabetes patients showed a moderate but significant shortening of TCRB CDR3 length in all four CD4+ subsets.

For these receptors, no antigen is known. Library construction relied on the immunoSEQ multiplex PCR assay. All of the isolated RNA was reverse transcribed with the High Capacity cDNA Reverse Transcription Kit, so expressed TCRB transcripts were sequenced. Here the immuneACCESS table is served through TCRdb, limited to in-frame sequences with V and J called. Missing clones are a known gap in these copies; in checked studies unresolved V genes cover under half, and the rest lacks a known reason. This sample comprises about 640,000 clones, 9.5% to 15% of them detected only once. The ten biggest clones cover approximately 0.11% of the sample. What was sequenced was naive CD4+ T cells from blood. The cell subset or site label, read with the paper, signifies: true naive CD4+ T cells. The receptors were sampled from a man aged 25 to 45 with type 1 diabetes.

This clone came up a few times. CDR3 in amino acids: CASRHRGPGTEAFF. For the CDR3, the DNA is TGTGCCAGCAGACACAGGGGGCCTGGCACTGAAGCTTTCTTT. The chain combines TRBV13 with TRBJ1-1; 9 bases fit TRBD1. Trimming removed 6 bases from V and 4 bases from J; junction bases left unmatched: 6. This CDR3 comprises 14 residues. Germline loops: CDR1 PRHDT, CDR2 FYEKMQ (reference sequence).

This clone was recorded a few times. The chain links TRBV5-1 to TRBJ2-7; D possibly corresponds to TRBD2 (6 bases). The V end lost 5 bases, the J end lost 3 bases, and 12 bases lay between the germline ends. The CDR3 sequence is 13 residues long. Germline CDR1 is SGHRS and CDR2 is YFSETQ. For the CDR3, the DNA is TGCGCCAGCAGGGTCCGGGAGAGCTACGAGCAGTACTTC. It codes for CASRVRESYEQYF.

In its sample, this clone was seen a few times. The rearrangement uses TRBV7-2 and TRBJ2-7; no clear D. This CDR3 spans 13 amino acids. Germline loops: CDR1 SGHTA, CDR2 FQGNSA. Trimming shortened V by 3 bases and J by 2 bases, and 8 bases separated the two germline ends. CDR3 residues: CASSLAETYEQYF. CDR3 in DNA: TGTGCCAGCAGCTTGGCAGAGACCTACGAGCAGTACTTC. The variable domain in full, completed from reference TRBV7-2 and TRBJ2-7, reads GAGVSQSPSNKVTEKGKDVELRCDPISGHTALYWYRQSLGQGLEFLIYFQGNSAPDKSGLPSDRFSAERTGGSVSTLTIQRTQQEDSAVYLCASSLAETYEQYFGPGTRLTVT.

Details on this clone: This sample also contains other DNA sequences that code for the same CDR3. This sequence joins TRBV6-5 and TRBJ2-7, with 8 bases aligning to TRBD1. CDR1 MNHEY and CDR2 SVGAGI come from the germline V gene. V dropped 0 bases and J dropped 4; count of bases not matched to a gene: 2. This CDR3 is 14 amino acids long. The CDR3 region is CASSYSDREYEQYF. DNA for the CDR3: TGTGCCAGCAGTTACTCGGACAGGGAATACGAGCAGTACTTC.

The chain couples TRBV11-1 to TRBJ2-1; TRBD2 agrees at 9 bases. The CDR3 runs to 15 residues. CDR1 SGHAT and CDR2 FQDESV come from the germline V gene (reference sequence). Trimming at V came to 3 bases and at J to 1 base, leaving 1 base not matched to a gene. This chain's CDR3 is CASSLTSGSYNEQFF. The CDR3, as DNA: TGTGCCAGCAGCTTGACTAGCGGTTCCTACAATGAGCAGTTCTTC.

This chain connects TRBV9 to TRBJ2-2; 9 nucleotides align to TRBD1. Losses at the gene ends were 4 bases for V and 5 bases for J; bases not matched to a gene: 6. The CDR3 loop spans 15 amino acids. Germline-derived CDR1 and CDR2 are SGDLS and YYNGEE. The CDR3 DNA sequence: TGTGCCAGCAGCCCAGGGACAGGGATGACCGGGGAGCTGTTTTTT. This translates into CASSPGTGMTGELFF.

This chain links TRBV25-1 with TRBJ2-7, with D possibly being TRBD2 (6 bases). CDR3 length equals 13 residues. Per germline, CDR1 MGHDK and CDR2 SYGVNS. Trimming took off 6 bases at V and 5 bases at J, with 14 bases between the two ends. The CDR3 region is CASSRAGGHEQYF. CDR3 bases: TGTGCCAGCAGCCGGGCCGGGGGACACGAGCAGTACTTC.

This chain uses TRBV29-1 with TRBJ1-2; D remains unclear. Between the trimmed V and J ends, which lost 4 bases and 6 bases, there was a span of 9 bases. The CDR3 consists of 11 residues. Germline CDR1 and CDR2: SQVTM and ANQGSEA. The CDR3 DNA sequence: TGCAGCGTTGGTACCAGGCATGGCTACACCTTC. Translating it yields CSVGTRHGYTF.

This clone was counted only a few times. J is TRBJ2-2 and V is TRBV5-4; tentative D call: TRBD1 (6 bases). The CDR3 is 16 residues long. Germline lookup yields CDR1 SGHNT and CDR2 YYREEE (reference sequence). V was clipped by 4 bases and J by 2 bases, with 15 bases between them. DNA of the CDR3: TGTGCCAGCAGCCCAGGCAGGGGCGCTAACACCGGGGAGCTGTTTTTT. Its translation is CASSPGRGANTGELFF.

A word on this clone: The sample has other DNA sequences that encode this CDR3 too. V gene TRBV5-1 combines with J gene TRBJ1-6; no clear D gene. V was clipped by 0 bases and J by 10 bases, with 11 bases between them. The CDR3 contains 14 residues. Per the germline V gene, CDR1 is SGHRS and CDR2 is YFSETQ. The CDR3 loop is CASSLEGARSPLHF. CDR3 coding DNA: TGCGCCAGCAGCTTGGAGGGTGCCCGGTCACCCCTCCACTTT.

V is TRBV30 and J is TRBJ2-2, with D uncertain. CDR1 is GTSNPN, CDR2 SVGIG, per germline (reference sequence). Trimming removed 7 bases from V and 8 bases from J, with 11 bases in between. The CDR3 is made up of 11 amino acids. The CDR3 nucleotides are TGTGCCTCCGCGTCCGGAGGGGAGCTGTTTTTT. Its protein is CASASGGELFF.